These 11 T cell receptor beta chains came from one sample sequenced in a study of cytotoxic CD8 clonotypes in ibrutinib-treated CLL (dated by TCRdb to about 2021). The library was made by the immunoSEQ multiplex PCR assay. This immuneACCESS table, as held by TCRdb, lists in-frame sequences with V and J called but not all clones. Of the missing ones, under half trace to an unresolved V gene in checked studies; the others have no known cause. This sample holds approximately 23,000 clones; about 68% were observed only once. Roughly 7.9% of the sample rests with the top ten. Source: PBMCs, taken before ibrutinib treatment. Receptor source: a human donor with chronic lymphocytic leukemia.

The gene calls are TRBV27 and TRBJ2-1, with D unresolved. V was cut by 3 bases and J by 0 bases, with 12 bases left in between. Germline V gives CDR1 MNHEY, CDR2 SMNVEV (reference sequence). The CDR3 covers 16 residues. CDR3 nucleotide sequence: TGTGCCAGCAGTTTTATTCCAGCGAGCTCCTACAATGAGCAGTTCTTC. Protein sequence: CASSFIPASSYNEQFF.

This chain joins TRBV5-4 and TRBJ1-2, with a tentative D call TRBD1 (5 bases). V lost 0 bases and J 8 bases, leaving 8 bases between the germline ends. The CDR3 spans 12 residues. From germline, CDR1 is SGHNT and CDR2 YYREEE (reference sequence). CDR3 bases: TGTGCCAGCAGCTTGGAACGGGGCGGCTACACCTTC. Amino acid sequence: CASSLERGGYTF.

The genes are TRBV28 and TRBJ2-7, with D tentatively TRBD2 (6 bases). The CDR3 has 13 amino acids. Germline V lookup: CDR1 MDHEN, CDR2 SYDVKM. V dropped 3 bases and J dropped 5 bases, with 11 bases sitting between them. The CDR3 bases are TGTGCCAGCAGTTTTCGGGGGTCCCACGAGCAGTACTTC. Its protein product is CASSFRGSHEQYF.

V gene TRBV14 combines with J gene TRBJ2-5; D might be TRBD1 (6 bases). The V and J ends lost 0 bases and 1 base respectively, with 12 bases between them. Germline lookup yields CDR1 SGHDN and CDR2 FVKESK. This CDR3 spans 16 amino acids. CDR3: CASSQDSSGVQETQYF. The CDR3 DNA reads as TGTGCCAGCAGCCAAGATTCGTCAGGGGTCCAAGAGACCCAGTACTTC. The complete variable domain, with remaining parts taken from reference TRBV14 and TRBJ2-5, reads EAGVTQFPSHSVIEKGQTVTLRCDPISGHDNLYWYRRVMGKEIKFLLHFVKESKQDESGMPNNRFLAERTGGTYSTLKVQPAELEDSGVYFCASSQDSSGVQETQYFGPGTRLLVL.

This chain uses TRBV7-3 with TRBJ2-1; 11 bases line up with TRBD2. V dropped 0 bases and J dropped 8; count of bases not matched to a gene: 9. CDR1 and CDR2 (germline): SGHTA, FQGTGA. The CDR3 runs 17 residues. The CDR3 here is CASSLTTSGIRSHEQFF. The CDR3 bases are TGTGCCAGCAGCTTAACGACTAGCGGGATTCGGAGCCATGAGCAGTTCTTC.

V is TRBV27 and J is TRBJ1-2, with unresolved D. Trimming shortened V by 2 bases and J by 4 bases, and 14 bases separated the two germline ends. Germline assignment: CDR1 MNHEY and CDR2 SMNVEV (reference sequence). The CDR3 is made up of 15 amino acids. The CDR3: CASSLRVDGPYGYTF. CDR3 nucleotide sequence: TGTGCCAGCAGTTTACGCGTCGACGGGCCCTATGGCTACACCTTC.

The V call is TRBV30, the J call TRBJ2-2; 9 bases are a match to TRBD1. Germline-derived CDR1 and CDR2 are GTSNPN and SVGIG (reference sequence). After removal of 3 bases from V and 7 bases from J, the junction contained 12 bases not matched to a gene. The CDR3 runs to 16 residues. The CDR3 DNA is TGTGCCTGGAGCGACATCGGACAGGGGTTGGGCGGGGAGCTGTTTTTT. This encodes CAWSDIGQGLGGELFF.

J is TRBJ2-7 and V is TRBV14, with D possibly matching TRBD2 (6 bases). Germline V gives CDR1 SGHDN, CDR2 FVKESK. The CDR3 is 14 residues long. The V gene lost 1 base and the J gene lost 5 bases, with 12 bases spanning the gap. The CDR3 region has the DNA TGTGCCAGCAGCCAAGTTCGGGGGTGGAACGAGCAGTACTTC. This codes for CASSQVRGWNEQYF. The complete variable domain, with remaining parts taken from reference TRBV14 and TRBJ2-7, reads EAGVTQFPSHSVIEKGQTVTLRCDPISGHDNLYWYRRVMGKEIKFLLHFVKESKQDESGMPNNRFLAERTGGTYSTLKVQPAELEDSGVYFCASSQVRGWNEQYFGPGTRLTVT.

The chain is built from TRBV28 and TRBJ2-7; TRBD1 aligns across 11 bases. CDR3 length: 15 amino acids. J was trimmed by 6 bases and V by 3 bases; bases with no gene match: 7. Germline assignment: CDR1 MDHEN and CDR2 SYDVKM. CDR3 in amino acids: CASSLGTGGFREQYF. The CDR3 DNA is TGTGCCAGCAGTTTGGGGACAGGGGGTTTTCGCGAGCAGTACTTC.

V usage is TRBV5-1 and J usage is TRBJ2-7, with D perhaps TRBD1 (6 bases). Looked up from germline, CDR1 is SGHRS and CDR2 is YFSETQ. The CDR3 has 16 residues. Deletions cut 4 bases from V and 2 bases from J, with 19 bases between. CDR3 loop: CASSPTLGQPAYEQYF. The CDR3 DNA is TGCGCCAGCAGCCCAACCCTTGGACAGCCCGCCTACGAGCAGTACTTC.

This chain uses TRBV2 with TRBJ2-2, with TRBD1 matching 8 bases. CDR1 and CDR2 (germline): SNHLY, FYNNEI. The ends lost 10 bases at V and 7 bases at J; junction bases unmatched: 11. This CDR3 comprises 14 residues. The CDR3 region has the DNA TGTGCCACCGATCAGGGGGCGCAGGGCGGGGAGCTGTTTTTT. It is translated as CATDQGAQGGELFF.